This T cell receptor (beta chain) was identified in a study of blood T cell repertoires in COVID-19. Study as a whole: Donors in the United States, Italy and Spain gave samples during acute or convalescent COVID-19. T cells, B-cell-depleted T cells, or PBMCs provided the cDNA or gDNA that served as material.

Per the authors' pipeline: Estimated nucleated cell counts came from reference gene primer amplification. Profiled with immunoSEQ multiplex PCR; TCRdb holds only in-frame clones, not every one. That table is the source of V, J and clone size, and D and trimming were worked out from the DNA. The sample records some 100,000 clones, more than 75% being singletons. The sequence was obtained from a human donor in a cohort sampled during active COVID-19. Material: peripheral blood.

In DNA, the CDR3 is TGTGCCAGCATCTTACTAAGGTCGTCTCAGCCCCAGCATTTT. Its protein is CASILLRSSQPQHF. The chain combines TRBV21-1 with TRBJ1-5. TRBV21-1 is described as a pseudogene. The CDR3 is 14 residues long.